This T cell receptor beta chain came from a study of control samples from healthy donors and cancer patients. Clones were sequenced by immunoSEQ multiplex PCR, and TCRdb holds only the in-frame ones, with some missing. The sample lists approximately 150,000 clones; 75% to 95% were seen once. This clone came up a few times. The germline gives CDR1 LNHDA, CDR2 SQIVND (reference sequence). With 7 bases removed from V and 10 bases from J, the gap between germline ends came to 19 bases. The CDR3 spans 13 residues. Sequenced sample: blood. The receptor was isolated from a young man in good health. The V call is TRBV19, the J call TRBJ1-1; the D gene is possibly TRBD1 (5 bases). Written as DNA, the CDR3 is TGTGCCAGTATGGGGGGAAATCTCCCAGCAGCTTTCTTT. As protein: CASMGGNLPAAFF.